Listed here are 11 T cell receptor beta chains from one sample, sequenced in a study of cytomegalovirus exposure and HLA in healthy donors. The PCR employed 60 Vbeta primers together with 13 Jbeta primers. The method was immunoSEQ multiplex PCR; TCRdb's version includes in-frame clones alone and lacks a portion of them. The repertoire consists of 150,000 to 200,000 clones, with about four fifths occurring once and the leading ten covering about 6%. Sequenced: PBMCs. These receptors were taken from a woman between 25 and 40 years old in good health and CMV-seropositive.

The CDR3 sequence: CASSLRTSGGLTDTQYF. The CDR3 DNA follows: TGTGCCAGCAGCTTGCGGACTAGCGGGGGGCTCACAGATACGCAGTATTTT. This rearrangement joins TRBV7-9 to TRBJ2-3; 14 bases agree with TRBD2. V lost 3 bases to trimming and J lost 2 bases; unmatched junction nucleotides: 4. The CDR3 has 17 amino acids. Germline V gene lookup returns CDR1 SEHNR and CDR2 FQNEAQ (reference sequence).

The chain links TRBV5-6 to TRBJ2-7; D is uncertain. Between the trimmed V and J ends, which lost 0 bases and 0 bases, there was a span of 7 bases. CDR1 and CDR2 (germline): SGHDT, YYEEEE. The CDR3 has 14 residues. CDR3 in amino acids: CASSLGGSSYEQYF. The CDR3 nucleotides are TGTGCCAGCAGCTTGGGCGGCTCCTCCTACGAGCAGTACTTC. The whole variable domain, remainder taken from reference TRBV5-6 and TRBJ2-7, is DAGVTQSPTHLIKTRGQQVTLRCSPKSGHDTVSWYQQALGQGPQFIFQYYEEEERQRGNFPDRFSGHQFPNYSSELNVNALLLGDSALYLCASSLGGSSYEQYFGPGTRLTVT.

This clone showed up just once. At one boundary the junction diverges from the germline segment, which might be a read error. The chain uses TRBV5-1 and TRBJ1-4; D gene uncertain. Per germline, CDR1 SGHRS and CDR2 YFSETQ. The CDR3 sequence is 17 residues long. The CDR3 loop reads CASSLLPSHSPKEKLFF. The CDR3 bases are TGCGCCAGCAGCTTGCTGCCGTCCCACTCCCCTAAGGAAAAACTGTTTTTT. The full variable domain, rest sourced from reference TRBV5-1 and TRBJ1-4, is KAGVTQTPRYLIKTRGQQVTLSCSPISGHRSVSWYQQTPGQGLQFLFEYFSETQRNKGNFPGRFSGRQFSNSRSEMNVSTLELGDSALYLCASSLLPSHSPKEKLFFGSGTQLSVL.

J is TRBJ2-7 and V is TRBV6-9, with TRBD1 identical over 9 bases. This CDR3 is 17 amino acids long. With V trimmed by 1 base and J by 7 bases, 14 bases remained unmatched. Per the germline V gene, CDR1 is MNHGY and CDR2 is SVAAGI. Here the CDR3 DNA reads TGTGCCAGCAGTTATTTCCCCCACAGGGGGCAGTTACAGGAGCAGTACTTC. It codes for CASSYFPHRGQLQEQYF.

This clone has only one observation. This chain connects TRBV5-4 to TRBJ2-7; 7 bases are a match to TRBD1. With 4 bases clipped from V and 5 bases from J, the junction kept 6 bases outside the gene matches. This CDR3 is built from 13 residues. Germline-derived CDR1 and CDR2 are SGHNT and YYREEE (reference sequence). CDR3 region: CASSATGSHEQYF. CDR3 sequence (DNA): TGTGCCAGCAGCGCGACAGGGTCCCACGAGCAGTACTTC.

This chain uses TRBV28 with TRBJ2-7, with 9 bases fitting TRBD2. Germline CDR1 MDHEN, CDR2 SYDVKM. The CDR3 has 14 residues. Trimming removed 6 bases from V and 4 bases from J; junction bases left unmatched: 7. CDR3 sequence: CASREAGGTYEQYF. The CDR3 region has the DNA TGTGCCAGCAGGGAAGCGGGAGGCACGTACGAGCAGTACTTC.

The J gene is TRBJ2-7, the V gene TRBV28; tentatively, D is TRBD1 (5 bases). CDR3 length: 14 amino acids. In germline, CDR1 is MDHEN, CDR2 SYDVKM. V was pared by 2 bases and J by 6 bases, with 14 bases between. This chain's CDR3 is CASSLEAGKVEQYF. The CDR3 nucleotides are TGTGCCAGCAGTTTAGAGGCAGGGAAGGTCGAGCAGTACTTC.

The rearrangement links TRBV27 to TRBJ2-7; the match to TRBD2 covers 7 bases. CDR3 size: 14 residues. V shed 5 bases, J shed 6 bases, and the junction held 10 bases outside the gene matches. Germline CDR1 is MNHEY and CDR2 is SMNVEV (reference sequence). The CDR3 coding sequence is TGTGCCAGCAGTCCCCTCTGGGGAGGGGTCGAGCAGTACTTC. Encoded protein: CASSPLWGGVEQYF.

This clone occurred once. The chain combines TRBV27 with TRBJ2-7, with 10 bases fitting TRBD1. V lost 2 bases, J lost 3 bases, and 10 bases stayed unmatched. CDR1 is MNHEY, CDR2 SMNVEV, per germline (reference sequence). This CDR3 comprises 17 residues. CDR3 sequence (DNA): TGTGCCAGCAGTTTAAGCCACTCGACAGGGGGCTACTACGAGCAGTACTTC. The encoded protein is CASSLSHSTGGYYEQYF.

This CDR3 reads CASSLVVATSYEQYF. Written as DNA, the CDR3 is TGCGCCAGCAGCTTGGTGGTAGCGACTTCCTACGAGCAGTACTTC. The chain combines TRBV5-1 with TRBJ2-7, with D possibly TRBD2 on 5 matching bases. Trimming stripped 0 bases from V and 1 base from J, with 11 bases between. Per the germline V gene, CDR1 is SGHRS and CDR2 is YFSETQ. The CDR3 runs to 15 residues. Supplemented by reference TRBV5-1 and TRBJ2-7, the full variable domain reads KAGVTQTPRYLIKTRGQQVTLSCSPISGHRSVSWYQQTPGQGLQFLFEYFSETQRNKGNFPGRFSGRQFSNSRSEMNVSTLELGDSALYLCASSLVVATSYEQYFGPGTRLTVT.

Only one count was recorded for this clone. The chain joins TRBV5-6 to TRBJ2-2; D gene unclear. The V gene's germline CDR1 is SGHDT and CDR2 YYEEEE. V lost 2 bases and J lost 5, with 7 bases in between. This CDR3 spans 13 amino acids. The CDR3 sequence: CASSLPKTGELFF. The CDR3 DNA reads TGTGCCAGCAGCTTACCTAAGACCGGGGAGCTGTTTTTT.